The rows below give T cell receptor beta chains drawn from one sample of a study of response to subunit inactivated influenza vaccine. TCRdb fed the RT-PCR reads into MiXCR, producing one record per CDR3 protein. The sample lists approximately 680,000 distinct CDR3 sequences, approximately 14% occurring once. Material: PBMCs from blood, obtained roughly 13 days after vaccination. All receptors derive from a middle-aged man who received an inactivated influenza vaccine. Each CDR3 is given with its conserved first and last residue. A D gene is named only where the DNA matches it firmly. Not all rows give a size; the values are once, few, many and, for expanded clones, a class.

cdr3_aa | cdr3_nt | v_call | d_call | clone_size | j_call
CAISESWGAYYEQYF | TGTGCCATCAGTGAGTCTTGGGGCGCCTACTACGAGCAGTACTTC | TRBV10-3 | NA | many | TRBJ2-7
CASSWTGGVTEAFF | TGTGCCAGCAGTTGGACAGGGGGGGTCACTGAAGCTTTCTTT | TRBV12-3/TRBV12-4 | TRBD1 | NA | TRBJ1-1
CASSQDSRNLAYEQYF | TGTGCCAGCAGCCAAGATTCGCGCAACCTTGCCTACGAGCAGTACTTC | TRBV3-1 | NA | few | TRBJ2-7
CASSRSQGPYEQYF | TGTGCCAGCAGCCGATCACAGGGCCCCTACGAGCAGTACTTC | TRBV7-2 | NA | NA | TRBJ2-7
CASLERQGSYNEQFF | TGCGCCAGCTTGGAGAGGCAGGGGTCCTACAATGAGCAGTTCTTC | TRBV5-1 | NA | NA | TRBJ2-1
CASSLTYRGPYNEQFF | TGTGCCAGCAGCTTGACCTACCGGGGTCCCTACAATGAGCAGTTCTTC | TRBV5-5 | NA | NA | TRBJ2-1
CSASDQGVDEQYF | TGCAGTGCTAGTGATCAGGGTGTTGACGAGCAGTACTTC | TRBV20-1 | NA | many | TRBJ2-7
CASSRYRGETQYF | TGTGCCAGCAGCCGCTACAGGGGAGAGACCCAGTACTTC | TRBV6-2/TRBV6-3 | TRBD1 | many | TRBJ2-5
CASSYAGPKGTDTQYF | TGTGCCAGCAGTTACGCGGGGCCGAAAGGCACAGATACGCAGTATTTT | TRBV6-5 | NA | many | TRBJ2-3
CASSFGTGGYTF | TGTGCCAGCAGTTTTGGCACGGGCGGCTACACCTTC | TRBV12-3/TRBV12-4 | NA | many | TRBJ1-2
CASSFGTVGDTQYF | TGTGCCAGCAGCTTTGGAACGGTGGGCGATACGCAGTATTTT | TRBV7-9 | NA | few | TRBJ2-3
CATSTAQGSRSYTF | TGTGCCACCAGCACGGCTCAGGGTTCTAGGAGCTACACCTTC | TRBV15 | NA | NA | TRBJ1-2
CASGSGPGNEQFF | TGTGCCAGCGGTAGCGGGCCTGGCAATGAGCAGTTCTTC | TRBV6-2/TRBV6-3 | TRBD2 | many | TRBJ2-1
CAISAGTKGGYTF | TGTGCCATCAGTGCCGGGACCAAGGGGGGCTACACCTTC | TRBV10-3 | NA | few | TRBJ1-2
CASSFIRTGLTDTQYF | TGTGCCAGCAGTTTCATCCGGACAGGCCTCACAGATACGCAGTATTTT | TRBV27 | TRBD1 | few | TRBJ2-3
CASSLGPRSYEQYF | TGTGCCAGCAGTTTGGGTCCTCGTTCCTACGAGCAGTACTTC | TRBV6-2/TRBV6-3 | NA | few | TRBJ2-7
CASSFLVAGEGYEQYF | TGCGCCAGCAGCTTTTTAGTAGCGGGAGAGGGGTACGAGCAGTACTTC | TRBV5-1 | TRBD2 | NA | TRBJ2-7
CASSPYSSGPSTDTQYF | TGTGCCAGCAGTCCCTACTCCAGCGGGCCTAGCACAGATACGCAGTATTTT | TRBV28 | NA | NA | TRBJ2-3
CASSKGLDTEAFF | TGTGCCAGCAGCAAGGGTCTTGACACTGAAGCTTTCTTT | TRBV12-3/TRBV12-4 | NA | NA | TRBJ1-1
CSVAGGTNEKLFF | TGCAGCGTTGCTGGGGGGACTAATGAAAAACTGTTTTTT | TRBV29-1 | NA | NA | TRBJ1-4
CSARVAGSAFF | TGCAGTGCTAGAGTTGCAGGATCAGCTTTCTTT | TRBV20-1 | NA | NA | TRBJ1-1
CASSLEGRRTEAFF | TGTGCCAGCAGCTTGGAGGGTCGGAGGACTGAAGCTTTCTTT | TRBV5-5 | NA | NA | TRBJ1-1
CASSLGSSGVTGELFF | TGTGCCAGCAGCTTAGGCAGCTCTGGGGTCACCGGGGAGCTGTTTTTT | TRBV7-8 | NA | NA | TRBJ2-2
CSTKTGMNTEAFF | TGCAGCACCAAGACAGGGATGAACACTGAAGCTTTCTTT | TRBV29-1 | TRBD1 | many | TRBJ1-1
CASTSTGTGGETQYF | TGTGCCAGTACCTCGACCGGGACAGGGGGGGAGACCCAGTACTTC | TRBV19 | TRBD1 | few | TRBJ2-5
CSASSLQDTLGNQPQHF | TGCAGTGCTAGTTCCCTTCAGGACACCTTGGGCAATCAGCCCCAGCATTTT | TRBV20-1 | NA | NA | TRBJ1-5
CASSPFSGGASDTQYF | TGTGCCAGCTCACCATTTTCGGGGGGCGCTTCAGATACGCAGTATTTT | TRBV18 | NA | many | TRBJ2-3
CASSLTSGILGTGELFF | TGTGCCAGCAGCTTGACTAGCGGGATCCTAGGCACCGGGGAGCTGTTTTTT | TRBV7-2 | TRBD2 | NA | TRBJ2-2
CASSPPGLAGGSNEQFF | TGTGCCAGCAGCCCTCCGGGACTAGCGGGAGGTTCCAATGAGCAGTTCTTC | TRBV3-1 | TRBD2 | few | TRBJ2-1
CASSLVRGLEAFF | TGTGCCAGCAGTTTAGTCAGGGGGCTCGAAGCTTTCTTT | TRBV12-3/TRBV12-4 | TRBD1 | many | TRBJ1-1
CASSYTDGSLDTQYF | TGTGCCAGCAGTTACACCGACGGATCCTTGGATACGCAGTATTTT | TRBV6-2/TRBV6-3 | NA | NA | TRBJ2-3
CASSLGGRVSYNEQFF | TGTGCCAGCAGTTTGGGCGGGAGGGTCTCCTACAATGAGCAGTTCTTC | TRBV28 | TRBD2 | few | TRBJ2-1
CASSLSTGGLGEQYF | TGTGCCAGCAGTTTATCGACTGGAGGGTTGGGGGAGCAGTACTTC | TRBV27 | NA | NA | TRBJ2-7
CASSAGLAGVTDTQYF | TGTGCCAGCAGCGCGGGACTAGCGGGAGTAACAGATACGCAGTATTTT | TRBV9 | TRBD2 | few | TRBJ2-3
CASSVGQAGGPLGEQFF | TGTGCCAGCAGCGTAGGGCAGGCGGGAGGGCCTTTGGGTGAGCAGTTCTTC | TRBV9 | TRBD2 | few | TRBJ2-1
CSARDPVTSGTSYNEQFF | TGCAGTGCTAGAGATCCCGTTACTAGCGGGACTTCCTACAATGAGCAGTTCTTC | TRBV20-1 | TRBD2 | NA | TRBJ2-1
CRSNRLDEQYF | TGCAGGTCAAACAGGTTGGACGAGCAGTACTTC | TRBV20-1 | NA | few | TRBJ2-7
CASSPTLFVVADTQYF | TGTGCCAGCAGTCCTACACTATTCGTAGTCGCAGATACGCAGTATTTT | TRBV28 | NA | few | TRBJ2-3
CASSQLATDTQYF | TGCGCCAGCAGCCAATTGGCGACAGATACGCAGTATTTT | TRBV4-1 | NA | NA | TRBJ2-3
CASRKGLTYEQYF | TGCGCCAGCAGGAAGGGACTCACCTACGAGCAGTACTTC | TRBV10-2 | NA | few | TRBJ2-7
CSARDLQGPGSNQPQHF | TGCAGTGCTAGAGATTTACAGGGCCCAGGTAGCAATCAGCCCCAGCATTTT | TRBV20-1 | NA | NA | TRBJ1-5
CASSLPSGSDGANVLTF | TGTGCCAGCAGCTTGCCGTCGGGTTCGGACGGGGCCAACGTCCTGACTTTC | TRBV5-4 | NA | NA | TRBJ2-6
CATRGQIGNTEAFF | TGTGCCACCCGGGGGCAAATCGGGAACACTGAAGCTTTCTTT | TRBV10-3 | NA | NA | TRBJ1-1
CASKPPASETTNEKLFF | TGTGCCAGCAAGCCCCCCGCCAGCGAGACAACTAATGAAAAACTGTTTTTT | TRBV2 | NA | many | TRBJ1-4
CSARDGDRGMGSEAFF | TGCAGTGCTAGAGATGGGGACAGGGGAATGGGGTCTGAAGCTTTCTTT | TRBV20-1 | TRBD1 | NA | TRBJ1-1
CSVRTGSDYEQYF | TGCAGCGTCCGGACAGGGTCGGACTACGAGCAGTACTTC | TRBV29-1 | TRBD1 | NA | TRBJ2-7
CAWSGQLNTEAFF | TGTGCCTGGAGTGGACAGCTGAACACTGAAGCTTTCTTT | TRBV30 | NA | few | TRBJ1-1
CASSYTGLAGEGRTGELFF | TGTGCCAGCAGCTATACGGGACTAGCGGGAGAAGGACGAACCGGGGAGCTGTTTTTT | TRBV27 | TRBD2 | NA | TRBJ2-2
CASSYLGGWDEQFF | TGTGCCAGCAGTTACTTGGGGGGTTGGGATGAGCAGTTCTTC | TRBV6-5 | NA | NA | TRBJ2-1
CAISEVGNAGFYGYTF | TGTGCCATCAGTGAGGTGGGGAATGCGGGATTCTATGGCTACACCTTC | TRBV10-3 | NA | NA | TRBJ1-2
CASISSGGSSSTDTQYF | TGTGCCAGCATATCTAGCGGGGGTTCCTCTAGCACAGATACGCAGTATTTT | TRBV28 | TRBD2 | few | TRBJ2-3
CASSLAPTPNYGYTF | TGTGCCAGCAGTTTAGCCCCGACACCGAACTATGGCTACACCTTC | TRBV12-3/TRBV12-4 | NA | NA | TRBJ1-2
CASSFSTGGFLNEQYF | TGTGCCAGCAGCTTCAGCACAGGGGGCTTTCTCAACGAGCAGTACTTC | TRBV11-2 | TRBD1 | NA | TRBJ2-7
CAWSVGGDKAFF | TGTGCCTGGAGTGTGGGTGGAGATAAAGCTTTCTTT | TRBV30 | NA | NA | TRBJ1-1
CSVEFPRLAGGTQYF | TGCAGCGTTGAATTCCCGCGACTAGCGGGAGGAACCCAGTACTTC | TRBV29-1 | TRBD2 | few | TRBJ2-5